The 23 T cell receptor beta chains presented below share a single source sample, sequenced in a study of blood T cell repertoires in COVID-19. Here immunoSEQ multiplex PCR was the method, and the copy in TCRdb shows in-frame clones only, minus some. Of 35,000 to 45,000 clones in the sample, around 91% are singletons; the top ten hold 9.2%. The specimen was peripheral blood. These receptors all stem from a man aged 45-60 years with active COVID-19.

The chain employs TRBV2 and TRBJ2-3; 8 bases align to TRBD1. The CDR3 consists of 15 residues. V dropped 7 bases and J dropped 2; count of bases not matched to a gene: 8. Germline CDR1 SNHLY, CDR2 FYNNEI. CDR3 loop: CASNRGVPNTDTQYF. CDR3 in DNA: TGTGCCAGCAACAGGGGGGTCCCAAACACAGATACGCAGTATTTT. Full variable domain (remainder filled in from reference TRBV2 and TRBJ2-3): EPEVTQTPSHQVTQMGQEVILRCVPISNHLYFYWYRQILGQKVEFLVSFYNNEISEKSEIFDDQFSVERPDGSNFTLKIRSTKLEDSAMYFCASNRGVPNTDTQYFGPGTRLTVL.

V usage is TRBV5-1 and J usage is TRBJ2-2; TRBD1 is a possible D gene (5 bases). The V end was cut by 5 bases, the J end by 4 bases, with 12 bases between. This CDR3 is built from 14 residues. The germline V gene has CDR1 SGHRS and CDR2 YFSETQ. The CDR3 bases are TGCGCCAGCAGGAAGACCCAGGGCACCGGGGAGCTGTTTTTT. Encoded protein: CASRKTQGTGELFF.

CDR3 nucleotide sequence: TGTGCCAGTAGTAGAGGACAGCTCGCCGACAATTCACCCCTCCACTTT. This encodes CASSRGQLADNSPLHF. V usage is TRBV19 and J usage is TRBJ1-6, with D perhaps matching TRBD1 (6 bases). The V gene lost 4 bases and the J gene lost 7 bases, with 17 bases spanning the gap. CDR1 and CDR2 (germline): LNHDA, SQIVND (reference sequence). The CDR3 has 16 amino acids.

The chain is built from TRBV28 and TRBJ2-3; D ambiguous. This CDR3 has 14 residues. CDR1 MDHEN and CDR2 SYDVKM come from the germline V gene. The V gene lost 5 bases and the J gene lost 0 bases, with 9 bases spanning the gap. The CDR3 region has the DNA TGTGCCAGCAGTGACAACCCTAGCACAGATACGCAGTATTTT. Translation: CASSDNPSTDTQYF.

The rearrangement uses TRBV28 and TRBJ2-5, with 10 bases identical to TRBD2. The V gene's germline CDR1 is MDHEN and CDR2 SYDVKM. The CDR3 runs to 16 residues. J gave up 9 bases and V 2 bases, and 12 bases lay outside the gene matches. The CDR3, as DNA: TGTGCCAGCAGTTTAATGGCTAGCGGGGGTGGCGGGGCCCAGTACTTC. It specifies CASSLMASGGGGAQYF.

This clone was recorded once. The J gene is TRBJ2-2, the V gene TRBV19; 16 bases are shared with TRBD2. The ends lost 4 bases at V and 4 bases at J; junction bases unmatched: 9. The CDR3 runs 19 residues. Germline V gives CDR1 LNHDA, CDR2 SQIVND (reference sequence). As DNA, the CDR3 is TGTGCCAGTAGTAAATCGGGACTAGCGGGAGGGCCGCGCACCGGGGAGCTGTTTTTT. Residues: CASSKSGLAGGPRTGELFF. Combining the CDR3 with reference TRBV19 and TRBJ2-2 gives the whole variable domain DGGITQSPKYLFRKEGQNVTLSCEQNLNHDAMYWYRQDPGQGLRLIYYSQIVNDFQKGDIAEGYSVSREKKESFPLTVTSAQKNPTAFYLCASSKSGLAGGPRTGELFFGEGSRLTVL.

The chain combines TRBV6-5 with TRBJ1-2, with D perhaps matching TRBD1 (5 bases). The length of the CDR3 is 15 residues. CDR1 and CDR2 (germline): MNHEY, SVGAGI. V lost 5 bases to trimming and J lost 10 bases, with 23 bases between them. This CDR3 reads CASSPRWGEAPLYTF. For the CDR3, the DNA is TGTGCCAGCAGTCCCCGTTGGGGGGAGGCCCCCCTCTACACCTTC.

The chain combines TRBV24-1 with TRBJ2-6; 8 bases align to TRBD1. CDR3 length equals 20 residues. Germline V gene sequence: CDR1 KGHDR, CDR2 SFDVKD. V lost 2 bases to trimming and J lost 2 bases; unmatched junction nucleotides: 13. Here the CDR3 reads CATSDSGQAVLGPGANVLTF. CDR3 coding DNA: TGTGCCACCAGTGATTCGGGACAGGCCGTTCTAGGGCCTGGGGCCAACGTCCTGACTTTC.

The V call is TRBV28, the J call TRBJ2-1; 7 bases map to TRBD2. The CDR3 length is 14 residues. The junction had 4 bases not matched to a gene; V was cut back by 8 bases and J by 0 bases. Germline CDR1 MDHEN, CDR2 SYDVKM. CDR3 sequence reads: CASVGGSSYNEQFF. The CDR3 region has the DNA TGTGCCAGCGTGGGCGGGAGCTCCTACAATGAGCAGTTCTTC.

This chain uses TRBV6-5 with TRBJ2-5; TRBD2 might be the D (5 bases). CDR3 length: 15 residues. Germline CDR1 reads MNHEY; CDR2 reads SVGAGI. V was shortened by 0 bases and J by 4 bases, with 12 bases between the two germline ends. Here the CDR3 reads CASSYSRLAGETQYF. CDR3 nucleotide sequence: TGTGCCAGCAGTTACTCGAGGTTGGCGGGAGAGACCCAGTACTTC.

The V gene is TRBV12-3 or TRBV12-4, the J gene TRBJ1-3, with D uncertain. V lost 6 bases and J lost 8, with 8 bases in between. This CDR3 has 11 amino acids. The CDR3 region is CASSTRDTIYF. The CDR3 bases are TGTGCCAGCAGCACCCGGGACACCATATATTTT.

The rearrangement joins TRBV11-2 to TRBJ2-5; TRBD1 might be the D (5 bases). The V gene's germline CDR1 is SGHAT and CDR2 FQNNGV. V lost 3 bases, J lost 5 bases, and 19 bases lay in between. The length of the CDR3 is 16 residues. The CDR3 region has the DNA TGTGCCAGCAGCTTTGGTTGGCCAGGTACAGGTGAGACCCAGTACTTC. This gives the protein CASSFGWPGTGETQYF.

The chain is built from TRBV30 and TRBJ1-6; 7 bases match TRBD1. The CDR3 runs to 14 residues. V was pared by 4 bases and J by 4 bases, with 4 bases of the junction left unmatched. Germline assignment: CDR1 GTSNPN and CDR2 SVGIG (reference sequence). This chain's CDR3 is CAWTPDRYNSPLHF. The CDR3 DNA is TGTGCCTGGACCCCGGACAGGTATAATTCACCCCTCCACTTT.

This chain connects TRBV19 to TRBJ2-7; 7 bases are shared with TRBD1. This CDR3 has 13 amino acids. Unmatched junction bases numbered 4, after V lost 6 bases and J lost 2 bases. The germline CDR1 and CDR2 sequences are LNHDA and SQIVND (reference sequence). For the CDR3, the DNA is TGTGCCAGTAGCGGACAGGTTACCTACGAGCAGTACTTC. Its translation: CASSGQVTYEQYF.

Worth noting for this clone: A read error may produce the germline difference seen at one junction end. The chain employs TRBV2 and TRBJ2-2; 11 bases fit TRBD2. This CDR3 has 16 residues. Germline V gene data show CDR1 as SNHLY and CDR2 as FYNNEI. In nucleotides, the CDR3 is TGTGCCAGCACTGAACTAGCGGGAGCAGTCACCGGGGAGCTGTTTTTT. Amino acids: CASTELAGAVTGELFF.

The chain is built from TRBV4-1 and TRBJ2-3, with 7 bases that match TRBD2. J gave up 8 bases and V 1 base, and 9 bases lay outside the gene matches. Per the germline V gene, CDR1 is MGHRA and CDR2 is YSYEKL. The CDR3 covers 15 residues. CDR3 nucleotide sequence: TGCGCCAGCAGCCAAGGAAGGCGGGAGCTGTTTACGCAGTATTTT. Protein product: CASSQGRRELFTQYF.

V gene TRBV19 combines with J gene TRBJ2-3; D possibly corresponds to TRBD1 (5 bases). There are 14 residues in the CDR3. The germline CDR1 and CDR2 sequences are LNHDA and SQIVND (reference sequence). The ends were cut back, 9 bases at V and 0 bases at J, with 13 bases in the middle. CDR3 sequence: CASKDRPSTDTQYF. The DNA of the CDR3 is TGTGCCAGCAAAGACAGACCTAGCACAGATACGCAGTATTTT.

This clone was counted a single time. This chain uses TRBV5-1 with TRBJ2-4; 10 positions agree with TRBD2. V lost 5 bases, J lost 7 bases, and 6 bases stayed unmatched. There are 14 residues in the CDR3. In germline, CDR1 is SGHRS, CDR2 YFSETQ. In DNA form, the CDR3 reads TGCGCCAGCAGTCCCAGCGGGAGGGAGAACATTCAGTACTTC. This translates into CASSPSGRENIQYF.

This chain links TRBV6-6 with TRBJ2-2, with D perhaps matching TRBD2 (6 bases). The CDR3 length is 14 residues. V lost 0 bases to trimming and J lost 6 bases, with 8 bases between them. Germline V lookup: CDR1 MNHNY, CDR2 SVGAGI (reference sequence). DNA of the CDR3: TGTGCCAGCAGTTACTCTCGGGAGTCCGGGGAGCTGTTTTTT. As protein: CASSYSRESGELFF.

V is TRBV5-4 and J is TRBJ2-6, with D possibly matching TRBD1 (6 bases). The CDR3 totals 18 residues. Germline V lookup: CDR1 SGHNT, CDR2 YYREEE (reference sequence). V lost 4 bases and J 0 bases, leaving 17 bases between the germline ends. CDR3 DNA: TGTGCCAGCAGCCGTAGCAGGACAGCCTTCTCTGGGGCCAACGTCCTGACTTTC. Protein: CASSRSRTAFSGANVLTF.

The chain combines TRBV28 with TRBJ1-5; D is unclear. The V gene's germline CDR1 is MDHEN and CDR2 SYDVKM. Between the trimmed V and J ends, which lost 2 bases and 7 bases, there was a span of 12 bases. The CDR3 covers 14 residues. Here the CDR3 reads CASSLGGPGQPQHF. DNA for the CDR3: TGTGCCAGCAGTTTAGGTGGGCCCGGACAGCCCCAGCATTTT.

J is TRBJ1-4 and V is TRBV7-9; D uncertain. Trimming removed 5 bases at V and 2 bases at J, with 12 bases between. Germline V gene sequence: CDR1 SEHNR, CDR2 FQNEAQ (reference sequence). The length of the CDR3 is 15 residues. CDR3 residues: CASSPPQTTNEKLFF. The CDR3 DNA reads as TGTGCCAGCAGCCCCCCACAGACGACTAATGAAAAACTGTTTTTT. The full variable domain, completed using reference TRBV7-9 and TRBJ1-4, is DTGVSQNPRHKITKRGQNVTFRCDPISEHNRLYWYRQTLGQGPEFLTYFQNEAQLEKSRLLSDRFSAERPKGSFSTLEIQRTEQGDSAMYLCASSPPQTTNEKLFFGSGTQLSVL.

V is TRBV21-1 and J is TRBJ1-3; TRBD1 is taken as the D call from the table, unchecked against the DNA. TRBV21-1 is a pseudogene locus. The CDR3 is made up of 16 amino acids. CDR3 sequence reads: CASSKVADNSGNTIYF. CDR3 DNA: TGTGCCAGCAGCAAAGTTGCCGACAACTCTGGAAACACCATATATTTT.